The clone carrying this TCR beta chain was counted a few times. Combining a sample-barcoded 5' primer with a J-beta primer mix, a second PCR ran for roughly 6 to 11 cycles. TCRdb independently ran MiXCR on the 5' RACE reads; one entry per CDR3 protein. The sample carries hundreds of thousands of distinct CDR3 sequences, approximately 26% recorded once. This sample is drawn from a study of blood T cells in healthy people across ages. The CDR3 has 13 amino acids. The germline CDR1 and CDR2 sequences are DFQATT and SNEGSKA (reference sequence). Trimming pared 7 bases from V and 1 base from J, leaving 14 bases between. A further study also used this sample, focusing on T cells of mothers and their children. From that second work: Samples were obtained from a few healthy Caucasian mothers and their six children.

This rearrangement joins TRBV20-1 to TRBJ2-7, with D possibly being TRBD2 (6 bases). This TCR came from a boy under 10 years old in good health. Sequencing input: blood. CDR3 protein: CSGGTSQSYEQYF. Here the CDR3 DNA reads TGCAGTGGAGGGACTTCCCAGTCCTACGAGCAGTACTTC.